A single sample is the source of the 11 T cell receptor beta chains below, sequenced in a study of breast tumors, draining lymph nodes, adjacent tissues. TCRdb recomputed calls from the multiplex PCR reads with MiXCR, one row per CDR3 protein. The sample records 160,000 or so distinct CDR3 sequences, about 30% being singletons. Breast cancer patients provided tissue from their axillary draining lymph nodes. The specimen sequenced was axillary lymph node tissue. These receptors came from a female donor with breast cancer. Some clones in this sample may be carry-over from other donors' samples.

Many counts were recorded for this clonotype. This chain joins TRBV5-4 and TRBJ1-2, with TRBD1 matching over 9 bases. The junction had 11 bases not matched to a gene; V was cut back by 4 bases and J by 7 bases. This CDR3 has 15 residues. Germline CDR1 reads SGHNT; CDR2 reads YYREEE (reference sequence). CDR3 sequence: CASSLAGQGKGGYTF. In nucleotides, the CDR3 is TGTGCCAGCAGCCTCGCGGGACAGGGTAAGGGTGGCTACACCTTC. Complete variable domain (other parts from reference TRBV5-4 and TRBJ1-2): ETGVTQSPTHLIKTRGQQVTLRCSSQSGHNTVSWYQQALGQGPQFIFQYYREEENGRGNFPPRFSGLQFPNYSSELNVNALELDDSALYLCASSLAGQGKGGYTFGSGTRLTVV.

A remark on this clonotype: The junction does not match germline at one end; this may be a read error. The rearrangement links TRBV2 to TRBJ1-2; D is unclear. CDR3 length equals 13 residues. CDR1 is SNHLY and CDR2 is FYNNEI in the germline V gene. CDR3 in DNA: TGTGCCAGCAGCGAAGGGTCGAACTATGGCTACACCTTC. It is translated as CASSEGSNYGYTF.

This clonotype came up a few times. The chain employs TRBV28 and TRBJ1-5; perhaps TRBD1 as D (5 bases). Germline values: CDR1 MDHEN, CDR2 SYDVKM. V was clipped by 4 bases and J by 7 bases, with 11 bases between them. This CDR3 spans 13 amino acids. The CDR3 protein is CASSSGRGQPQHF. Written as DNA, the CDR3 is TGTGCCAGCAGTTCAGGGCGAGGCCAGCCCCAGCATTTT.

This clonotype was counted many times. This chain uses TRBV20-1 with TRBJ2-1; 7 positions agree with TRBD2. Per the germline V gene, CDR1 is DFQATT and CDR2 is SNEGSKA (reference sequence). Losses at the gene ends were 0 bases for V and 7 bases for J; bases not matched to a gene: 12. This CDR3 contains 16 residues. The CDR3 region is CSARDTSAREWNEQFF. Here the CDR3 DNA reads TGCAGTGCTAGAGATACTAGCGCCCGTGAATGGAATGAGCAGTTCTTC.

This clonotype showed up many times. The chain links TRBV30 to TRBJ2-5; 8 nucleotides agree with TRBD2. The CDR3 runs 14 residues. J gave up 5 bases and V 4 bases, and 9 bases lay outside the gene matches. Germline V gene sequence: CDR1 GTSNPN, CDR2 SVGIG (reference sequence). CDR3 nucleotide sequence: TGTGCCTGGAAGGGACTAGGGAGCTTGGAGACCCAGTACTTC. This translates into CAWKGLGSLETQYF.

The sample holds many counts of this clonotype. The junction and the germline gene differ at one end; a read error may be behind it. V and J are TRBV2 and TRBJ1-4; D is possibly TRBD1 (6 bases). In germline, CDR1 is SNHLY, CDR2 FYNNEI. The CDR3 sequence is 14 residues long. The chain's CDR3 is CASKVSGTNEKLFF. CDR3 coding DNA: TGTGCAAGCAAAGTTTCCGGGACAAATGAAAAACTGTTTTTT. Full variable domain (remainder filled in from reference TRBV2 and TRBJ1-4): EPEVTQTPSHQVTQMGQEVILRCVPISNHLYFYWYRQILGQKVEFLVSFYNNEISEKSEIFDDQFSVERPDGSNFTLKIRSTKLEDSAMYFCASKVSGTNEKLFFGSGTQLSVL.

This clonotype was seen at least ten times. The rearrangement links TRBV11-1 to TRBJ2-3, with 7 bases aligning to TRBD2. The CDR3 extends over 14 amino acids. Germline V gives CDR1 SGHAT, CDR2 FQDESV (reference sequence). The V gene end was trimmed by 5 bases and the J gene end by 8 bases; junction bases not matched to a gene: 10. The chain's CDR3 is CASSQLGGDLTQYF. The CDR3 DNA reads TGTGCCAGCAGCCAGCTGGGGGGGGACCTTACGCAGTATTTT.

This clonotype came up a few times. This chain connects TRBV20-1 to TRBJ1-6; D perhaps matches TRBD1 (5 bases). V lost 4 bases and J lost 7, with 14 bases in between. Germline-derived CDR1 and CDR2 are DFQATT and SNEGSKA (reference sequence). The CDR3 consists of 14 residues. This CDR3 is CSAIGTTSNSPLHF. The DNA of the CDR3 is TGCAGTGCTATCGGGACTACGAGCAATTCACCCCTCCACTTT.

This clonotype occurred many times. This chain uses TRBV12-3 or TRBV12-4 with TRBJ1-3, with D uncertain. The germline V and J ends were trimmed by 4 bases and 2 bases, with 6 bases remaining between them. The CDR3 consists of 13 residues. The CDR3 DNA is TGTGCCAGCAGTTCTACGGCTGGAAACACCATATATTTT. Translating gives CASSSTAGNTIYF.

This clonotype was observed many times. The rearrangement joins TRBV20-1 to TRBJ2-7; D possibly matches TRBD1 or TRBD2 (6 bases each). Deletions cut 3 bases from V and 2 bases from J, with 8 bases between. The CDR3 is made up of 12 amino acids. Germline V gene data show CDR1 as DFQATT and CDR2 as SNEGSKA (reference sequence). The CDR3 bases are TGCAGTGCTAGCGGGGGCCCCTACGAGCAGTACTTC. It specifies CSASGGPYEQYF.

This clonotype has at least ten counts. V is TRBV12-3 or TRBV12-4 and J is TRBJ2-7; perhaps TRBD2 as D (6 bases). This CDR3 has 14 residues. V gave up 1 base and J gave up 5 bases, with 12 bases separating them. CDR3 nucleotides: TGTGCCAGCAGTTTAGGGGGACTCTTGAACGAGCAGTACTTC. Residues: CASSLGGLLNEQYF.